This T cell receptor (beta chain) was recovered during a study of CD8 T cells in ankylosing spondylitis. TCRdb used MiXCR to reprocess the 5' RACE reads, holding one entry per CDR3 protein. The sample holds roughly 180,000 distinct CDR3 sequences, around a tenth seen once. The CDR3 has 15 amino acids. The trim removed 5 bases at V and 7 bases at J, leaving 5 bases unmatched. Germline V gene data show CDR1 as SGHVS and CDR2 as FNYEAQ. Broader study findings: Significant enrichment of disease-linked clones was reported in matched ankylosing spondylitis synovial fluid. Roughly eight highly homologous variants made up a TCR beta motif that seemed to typify ankylosing spondylitis blood.

Concerning this clonotype: As yet, its antigen is unknown.

The sample consisted of blood, either unsorted or a sorted T cell fraction (not recorded which). The sequence derives from a female donor with ankylosing spondylitis or in good health (not recorded which). The rearrangement joins TRBV7-6 to TRBJ2-3, with 14 bases matching TRBD2. In DNA, the CDR3 is TGTGCCAGCAGCCCGGGACTAGCGGGAGTTAATACGCAGTATTTT. This codes for CASSPGLAGVNTQYF.